This TCR beta chain was sequenced in a study of T cell repertoires in cytomegalovirus infection. Study background: Researchers turned to recently identified HLA-C-restricted CMV epitopes as well as well-studied HLA-B-restricted ones.

TCRdb reprocessed the reads via MiXCR and lists one record per CDR3 protein. The sample contains approximately 220,000 distinct CDR3 sequences, 35% to 40% of which appear only once. With regard to this clonotype: Antigen specificity is unknown.

CDR3 length equals 16 residues. Germline assignment: CDR1 MDHEN and CDR2 SYDVKM. After removal of 5 bases from V and 6 bases from J, the junction contained 8 bases not matched to a gene. Material: CD8+ T cells from cultured PBMCs, obtained from culture after CMV antigen stimulation. The chain joins TRBV28 to TRBJ2-1, with TRBD2 matching over 12 bases. The receptor was isolated from a human donor in good health (CMV status not recorded). Some clones in this sample may be carry-over from other donors' samples. This chain's CDR3 is CASSPILAGGPNEQFF. Here the CDR3 DNA reads TGTGCCAGCAGTCCGATTCTAGCGGGAGGGCCCAATGAGCAGTTCTTC.